These T cell receptor beta chains were read from a single sample in a study of beta chain features in type 1 diabetes. TCRdb keeps only in-frame clones here, not all; method: immunoSEQ multiplex PCR. The table has some 130,000 clones, roughly 10% seen once; the top ten hold over 0.6%. Sequenced material: central memory CD4+ T cells from blood. These receptors all stem from a man between 25 and 39 years old with type 1 diabetes. Both conserved end residues are part of each CDR3. The D gene is left open where the match is weak. Clone sizes are given selectively: once, few, many, or a class where the clone is expanded.

d_gene,v_gene,j_gene,abundance,CDR3nt,CDR3aa
NA,TRBV5-1,TRBJ2-5,NA,TGCGCCAGCAGCGGGGCGGCAGGGGAAGAGACCCAGTACTTC,CASSGAAGEETQYF
NA,TRBV4-1,TRBJ1-2,few,TGCGCCAGCAGCCAAGACGGGGACTATGGCTACACCTTC,CASSQDGDYGYTF
TRBD1,TRBV6-5,TRBJ1-6,NA,TGTGCCAGCAGTTCGACAGGGTGGGATTCACCCCTCCACTTT,CASSSTGWDSPLHF
TRBD1,TRBV25-1,TRBJ1-2,many,TGTGCCAGCAGGGACCCAGGGACAGGTATCGGGGATGGCTACACCTTC,CASRDPGTGIGDGYTF
TRBD2,TRBV6-6,TRBJ2-1,NA,TGTGCCAGCCTGGCGGGGGGAGACAATGAGCAGTTCTTC,CASLAGGDNEQFF
NA,TRBV28,TRBJ2-7,NA,TGTGCCAGCAGTGTGACTAGCTCCTACGAGCAGTACTTC,CASSVTSSYEQYF
NA,TRBV28,TRBJ1-4,few,TGTGCCAGCAGTTTTGGGCAGCTTGAAAAACTGTTTTTT,CASSFGQLEKLFF
NA,TRBV7-2,TRBJ1-2,NA,TGTGCCAGCAGCCGACAGCGGGATGAGGGCTACACCTTC,CASSRQRDEGYTF
TRBD1,TRBV27,TRBJ2-7,NA,TGTGCCACAAAAAAGGGGGCGCATCAAGTCGAGCAGTACTTC,CATKKGAHQVEQYF
NA,TRBV5-4,TRBJ1-1,few,TGTGCCAGCAGCTTGGGTGGCAGGAGGAGGACTGACACTGAAGCTTTCTTT,CASSLGGRRRTDTEAFF
TRBD2,TRBV30,TRBJ2-3,NA,TGTGCCTGGAGTGAGGGACTAGCGGGGCCGATACGGCAGTATTTT,CAWSEGLAGPIRQYF
NA,TRBV11-3,TRBJ2-5,NA,TGTGCCAGCAGCTTAGACGGAGAGCGGGAGACCCAGTACTTC,CASSLDGERETQYF
NA,TRBV7-8,TRBJ2-7,NA,TGTGCCAGCAGCTCCCCGCGACAGCGCCTTACCTCCTACGAGCAGTACTTC,CASSSPRQRLTSYEQYF
TRBD2,TRBV4-3,TRBJ2-5,few,TGCGCCAGCAGCCAATATACAGGGAGGACTAGCGGGCGATCGGAGACCCAGTACTTC,CASSQYTGRTSGRSETQYF
NA,TRBV6-5,TRBJ2-6,NA,TGTGCCAGCAGTTCGGGGAACACTGGGGCCAACGTCCTGACTTTC,CASSSGNTGANVLTF
TRBD1,TRBV19,TRBJ2-5,few,TGTGCCAGTAGTCCCCGACAGGGACAAGAGACCCAGTACTTC,CASSPRQGQETQYF
NA,TRBV18,TRBJ1-1,few,TGTGCCAGCTCACCACCGGGCAGTCTATCGAACACTGAAGCTTTCTTT,CASSPPGSLSNTEAFF